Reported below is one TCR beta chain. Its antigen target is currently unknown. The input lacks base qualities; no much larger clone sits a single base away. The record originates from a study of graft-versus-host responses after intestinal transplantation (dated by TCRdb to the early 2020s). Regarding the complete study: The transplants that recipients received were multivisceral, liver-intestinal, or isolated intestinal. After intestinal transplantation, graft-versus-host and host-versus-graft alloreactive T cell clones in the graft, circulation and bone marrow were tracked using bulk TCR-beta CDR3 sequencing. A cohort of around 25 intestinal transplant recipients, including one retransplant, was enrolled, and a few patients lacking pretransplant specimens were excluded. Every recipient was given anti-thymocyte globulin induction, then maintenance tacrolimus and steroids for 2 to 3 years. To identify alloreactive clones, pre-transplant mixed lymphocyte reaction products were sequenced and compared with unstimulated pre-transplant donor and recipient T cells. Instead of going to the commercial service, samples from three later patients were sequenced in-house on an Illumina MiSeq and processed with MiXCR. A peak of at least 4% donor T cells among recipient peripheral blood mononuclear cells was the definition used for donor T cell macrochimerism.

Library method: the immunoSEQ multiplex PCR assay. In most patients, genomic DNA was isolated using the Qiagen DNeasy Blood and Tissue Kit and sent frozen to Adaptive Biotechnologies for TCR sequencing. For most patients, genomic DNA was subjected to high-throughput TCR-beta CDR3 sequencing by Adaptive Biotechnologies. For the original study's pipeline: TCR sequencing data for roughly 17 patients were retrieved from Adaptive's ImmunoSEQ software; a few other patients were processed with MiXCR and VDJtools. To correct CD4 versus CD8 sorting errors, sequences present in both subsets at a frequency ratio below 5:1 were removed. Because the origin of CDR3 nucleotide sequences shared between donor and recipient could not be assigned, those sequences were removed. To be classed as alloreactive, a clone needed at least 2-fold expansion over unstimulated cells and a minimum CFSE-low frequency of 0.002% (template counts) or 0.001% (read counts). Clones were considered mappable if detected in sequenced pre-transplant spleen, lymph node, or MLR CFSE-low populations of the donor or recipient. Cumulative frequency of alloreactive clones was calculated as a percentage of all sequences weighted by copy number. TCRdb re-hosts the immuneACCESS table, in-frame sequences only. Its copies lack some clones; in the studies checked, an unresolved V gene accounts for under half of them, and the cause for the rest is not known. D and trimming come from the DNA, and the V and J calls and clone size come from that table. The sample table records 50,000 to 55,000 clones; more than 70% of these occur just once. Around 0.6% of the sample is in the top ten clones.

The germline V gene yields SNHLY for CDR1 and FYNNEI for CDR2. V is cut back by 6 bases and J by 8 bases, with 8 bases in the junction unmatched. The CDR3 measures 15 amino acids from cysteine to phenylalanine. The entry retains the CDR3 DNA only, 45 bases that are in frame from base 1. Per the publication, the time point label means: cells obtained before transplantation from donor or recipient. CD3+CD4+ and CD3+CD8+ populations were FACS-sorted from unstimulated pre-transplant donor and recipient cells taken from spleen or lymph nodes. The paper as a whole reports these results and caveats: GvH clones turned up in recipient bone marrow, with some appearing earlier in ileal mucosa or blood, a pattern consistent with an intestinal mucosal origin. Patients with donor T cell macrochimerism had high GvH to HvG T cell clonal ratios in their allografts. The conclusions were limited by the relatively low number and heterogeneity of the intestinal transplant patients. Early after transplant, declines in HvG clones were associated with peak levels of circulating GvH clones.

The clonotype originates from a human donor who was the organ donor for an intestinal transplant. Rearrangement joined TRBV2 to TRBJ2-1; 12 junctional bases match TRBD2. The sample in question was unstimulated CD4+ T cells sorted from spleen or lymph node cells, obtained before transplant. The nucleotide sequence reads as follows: TGTGCCAGCAGCCAGCGGACTAGCGGGATCCATGAGCAGTTCTTC. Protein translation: CASSQRTSGIHEQFF. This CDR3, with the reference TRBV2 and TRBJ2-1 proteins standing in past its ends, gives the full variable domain EPEVTQTPSHQVTQMGQEVILRCVPISNHLYFYWYRQILGQKVEFLVSFYNNEISEKSEIFDDQFSVERPDGSNFTLKIRSTKLEDSAMYFCASSQRTSGIHEQFFGPGTRLTVL.